This TCR beta chain was recorded in a study of a mutant IDH1 vaccine in newly diagnosed glioma. Study-level findings and limits: Researchers report vaccine-induced immune responses in approximately 93% of patients.

The time point: week 5, during vaccination. Vaccinated patients received 300 ug of mutant IDH1 20-mer peptide per dose, with topical imiquimod. Repertoires were generated with immunoSEQ multiplex PCR, while TCRdb's copy carries only in-frame clones and drops some. The sample includes some 51,000 clones, more than 70% seen only once; the top ten take less than 2%. On this clone itself: Its specificity is unknown.

The sample was PBMCs, taken from a glioma patient whose treatment included an IDH1 peptide vaccine. The sequence came from a woman aged 40-49 years with glioma.

The CDR3 loop reads CASGFGGTNEQFF. The CDR3 bases are TGTGCCAGCGGGTTCGGGGGAACCAATGAGCAGTTCTTC. The V call is TRBV25-1, the J call TRBJ2-1; TRBD2 is a possible D gene (6 bases). Trimming removed 8 bases from V and 6 bases from J, with 14 bases in between. CDR3 size: 13 residues. Looked up from germline, CDR1 is MGHDK and CDR2 is SYGVNS.